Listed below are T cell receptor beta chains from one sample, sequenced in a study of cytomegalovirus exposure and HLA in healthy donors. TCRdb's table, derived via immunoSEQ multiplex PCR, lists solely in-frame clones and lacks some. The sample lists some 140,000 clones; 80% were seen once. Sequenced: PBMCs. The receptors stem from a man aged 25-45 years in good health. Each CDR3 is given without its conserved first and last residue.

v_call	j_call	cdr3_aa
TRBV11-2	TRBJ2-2	ASSFPGVVGELF
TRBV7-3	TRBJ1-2	ASSPTGANGYT
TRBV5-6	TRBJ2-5	ASSPPYGREGQETQY
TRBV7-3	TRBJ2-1	ASSLHGQGNEQF
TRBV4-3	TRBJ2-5	ASSQDGGPGETQY
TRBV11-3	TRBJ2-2	ASSSRTSQAGELF
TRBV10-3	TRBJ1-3	AISEPGSGNTIY
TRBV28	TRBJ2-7	ASSIPSAAAYEQY
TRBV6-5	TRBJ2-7	ASSEGYEQY
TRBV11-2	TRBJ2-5	ASNPTSSETQY
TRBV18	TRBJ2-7	ASSSSGRAHYEQY
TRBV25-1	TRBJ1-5	AASDGGQPQH